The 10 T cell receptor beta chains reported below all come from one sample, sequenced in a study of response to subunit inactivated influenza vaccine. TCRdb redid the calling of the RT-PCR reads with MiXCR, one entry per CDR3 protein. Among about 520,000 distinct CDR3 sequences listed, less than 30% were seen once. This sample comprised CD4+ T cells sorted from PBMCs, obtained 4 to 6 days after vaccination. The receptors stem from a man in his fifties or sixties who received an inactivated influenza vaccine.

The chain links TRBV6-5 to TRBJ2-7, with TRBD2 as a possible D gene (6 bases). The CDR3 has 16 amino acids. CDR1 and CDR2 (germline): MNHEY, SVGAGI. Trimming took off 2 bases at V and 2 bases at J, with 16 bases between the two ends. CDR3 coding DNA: TGTGCCAGCAGTTACGATCCTGCGGGGTCTCCCTACGAGCAGTACTTC. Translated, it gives CASSYDPAGSPYEQYF.

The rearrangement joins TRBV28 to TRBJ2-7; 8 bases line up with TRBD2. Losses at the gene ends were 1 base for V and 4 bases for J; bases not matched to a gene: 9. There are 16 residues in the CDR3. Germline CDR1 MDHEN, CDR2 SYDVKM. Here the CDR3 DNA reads TGTGCCAGCAGTTTATCTAGCGGGTACTTTGGGTACGAGCAGTACTTC. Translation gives CASSLSSGYFGYEQYF.

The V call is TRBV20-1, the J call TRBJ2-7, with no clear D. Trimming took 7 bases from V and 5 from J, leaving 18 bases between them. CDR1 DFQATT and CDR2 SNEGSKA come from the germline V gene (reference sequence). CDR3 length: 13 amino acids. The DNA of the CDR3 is TGCAGTGACGTCTTTGAGGAAGAGGACGAGCAGTACTTC. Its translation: CSDVFEEEDEQYF.

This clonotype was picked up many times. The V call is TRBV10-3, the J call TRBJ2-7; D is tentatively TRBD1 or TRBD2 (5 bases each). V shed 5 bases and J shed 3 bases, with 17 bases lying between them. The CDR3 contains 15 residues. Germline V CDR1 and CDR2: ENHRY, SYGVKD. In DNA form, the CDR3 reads TGTGCCATCAGTTGGGGTCTCCGGGACGGCTACGAGCAGTACTTC. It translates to CAISWGLRDGYEQYF.

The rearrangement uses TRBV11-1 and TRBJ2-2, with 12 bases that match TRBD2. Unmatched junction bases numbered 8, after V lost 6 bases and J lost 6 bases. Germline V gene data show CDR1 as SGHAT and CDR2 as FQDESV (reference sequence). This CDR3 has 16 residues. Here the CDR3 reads CASRTLAGGPAGELFF. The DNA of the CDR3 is TGTGCCAGCAGAACCCTAGCGGGAGGGCCGGCCGGGGAGCTGTTTTTT.

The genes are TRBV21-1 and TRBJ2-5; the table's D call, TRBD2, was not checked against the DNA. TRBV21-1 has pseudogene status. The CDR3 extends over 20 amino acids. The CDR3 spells CASSKVVAGGPGRVAETQYF. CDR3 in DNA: TGTGCCAGCAGCAAAGTGGTGGCGGGAGGGCCTGGGCGAGTCGCAGAGACCCAGTACTTC.

Here the CDR3 DNA reads TGTGCCAGCTCACGAAGAGAAGGGACTTTTGAGCAGTTCTTC. Its translation is CASSRREGTFEQFF. The chain links TRBV18 to TRBJ2-1; the D gene is possibly TRBD2 (6 bases). Germline V lookup: CDR1 KGHSH, CDR2 LQKENI. Between the trimmed V and J ends, which lost 4 bases and 9 bases, there was a span of 16 bases. There are 14 residues in the CDR3. Complete variable domain (other parts from reference TRBV18 and TRBJ2-1): NAGVMQNPRHLVRRRGQEARLRCSPMKGHSHVYWYRQLPEEGLKFMVYLQKENIIDESGMPKERFSAEFPKEGPSILRIQQVVRGDSAAYFCASSRREGTFEQFFGPGTRLTVL.

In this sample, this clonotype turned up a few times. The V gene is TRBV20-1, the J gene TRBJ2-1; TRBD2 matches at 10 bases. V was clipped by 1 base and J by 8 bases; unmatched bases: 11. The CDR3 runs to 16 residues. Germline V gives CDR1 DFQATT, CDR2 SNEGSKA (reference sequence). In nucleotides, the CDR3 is TGCAGTGCTAGAGCGGCCGCTAGCGGGAGAGTCCATGAGCAGTTCTTC. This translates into CSARAAASGRVHEQFF.

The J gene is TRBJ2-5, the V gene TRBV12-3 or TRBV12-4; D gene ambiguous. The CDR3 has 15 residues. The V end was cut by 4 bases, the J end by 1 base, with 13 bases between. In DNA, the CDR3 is TGTGCCAGCAGTTCACCACTACTTCTCCAAGAGACCCAGTACTTC. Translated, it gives CASSSPLLLQETQYF.

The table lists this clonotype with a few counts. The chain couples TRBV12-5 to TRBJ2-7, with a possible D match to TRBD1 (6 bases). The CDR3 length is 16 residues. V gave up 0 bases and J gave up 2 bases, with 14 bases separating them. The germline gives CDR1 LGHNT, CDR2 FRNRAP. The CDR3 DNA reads TGTGCTAGTGGTTTGGTAAAGGGGGTCCTGACCTACGAGCAGTACTTC. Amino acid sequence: CASGLVKGVLTYEQYF.